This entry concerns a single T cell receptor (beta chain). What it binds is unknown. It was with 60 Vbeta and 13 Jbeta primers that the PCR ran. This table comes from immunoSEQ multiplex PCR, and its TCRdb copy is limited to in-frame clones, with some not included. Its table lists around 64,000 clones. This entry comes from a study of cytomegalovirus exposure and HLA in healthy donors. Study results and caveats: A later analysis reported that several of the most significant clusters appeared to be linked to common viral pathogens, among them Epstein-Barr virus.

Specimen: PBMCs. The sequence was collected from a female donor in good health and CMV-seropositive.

The CDR3 DNA reads as TGTGCCAGCAGCCCGAAAGAGGGGCAGGGGGCTGAAAAACTGTTTTTT. Translation gives CASSPKEGQGAEKLFF. The V call is TRBV11-2, the J call TRBJ1-4; 8 bases are shared with TRBD1. This CDR3 comprises 16 residues. V trimming: 5 bases; J trimming: 7 bases; junction bases outside the gene matches: 12. The germline CDR1 and CDR2 sequences are SGHAT and FQNNGV.